This entry lists 32 T cell receptor beta chains sequenced from one sample in a study of long-term antiretroviral therapy in people with HIV. Researchers ran immunoSEQ v3.0 at survey level. Only in-frame clones appear in the TCRdb table, and some are missing; sequencing was by immunoSEQ multiplex PCR. The sample has fewer than 25,000 clones, approximately 81% seen once; the top ten hold around 16%. The sequenced sample was unsorted PBMCs, obtained at the start of antiretroviral therapy, before treatment. These receptors were collected from a woman aged 18-29 years with HIV.

The chain joins TRBV28 to TRBJ2-6, with 7 bases fitting TRBD1. CDR1 is MDHEN, CDR2 SYDVKM, per germline. With V trimmed by 8 bases and J by 0 bases, 7 bases remained unmatched. The CDR3 has 16 residues. Here the CDR3 reads CASSGTADSGANVLTF. The DNA of the CDR3 is TGTGCCAGCTCCGGGACAGCCGACTCTGGGGCCAACGTCCTGACTTTC.

This rearrangement joins TRBV6-5 to TRBJ1-1; D possibly corresponds to TRBD1 (5 bases). In germline, CDR1 is MNHEY, CDR2 SVGAGI. This CDR3 contains 14 residues. Between the trimmed V and J ends, which lost 0 bases and 7 bases, there was a span of 12 bases. The CDR3 DNA is TGTGCCAGCAGTTACTCGGGGGACGACCTTGAAGCTTTCTTT. Its protein is CASSYSGDDLEAFF.

The genes are TRBV7-2 and TRBJ2-7; the match to TRBD2 covers 10 bases. V trimming: 4 bases; J trimming: 2 bases; junction bases outside the gene matches: 11. The CDR3 contains 17 residues. Germline CDR1 SGHTA, CDR2 FQGNSA. The CDR3 sequence is CASSSALAGETPYEQYF. CDR3 coding DNA: TGTGCCAGCAGCTCCGCTCTAGCGGGGGAGACCCCCTACGAGCAGTACTTC.

V and J are TRBV7-9 and TRBJ2-3; D gene ambiguous. Germline V gene sequence: CDR1 SEHNR, CDR2 FQNEAQ (reference sequence). CDR3 length: 12 amino acids. V lost 3 bases and J lost 5, with 6 bases in between. The CDR3 DNA is TGTGCCAGCAGCTTCAGTGGAGATACGCAGTATTTT. It is translated as CASSFSGDTQYF.

V is TRBV5-8 and J is TRBJ1-1, with a possible D match to TRBD1 (5 bases). CDR3 size: 14 residues. Looked up from germline, CDR1 is SGHTS and CDR2 is YDEGEE. Trimming shortened V by 4 bases and J by 5 bases, and 15 bases separated the two germline ends. The CDR3 bases are TGTGCCAGCAGCGTTCTTTCCGGGGGGACTGAAGCTTTCTTT. Protein product: CASSVLSGGTEAFF.

The CDR3 protein is CASSQGQGAGTEAFF. The CDR3 DNA follows: TGTGCCAGCAGCCAAGGACAGGGAGCGGGCACTGAAGCTTTCTTT. V and J are TRBV4-2 and TRBJ1-1, with 7 positions matching TRBD1. Germline V lookup: CDR1 LGHNA, CDR2 YNFKEQ. The CDR3 totals 15 residues. V lost 1 base, J lost 4 bases, and 6 bases stayed unmatched.

The chain uses TRBV9 and TRBJ2-7; TRBD1 matches at 8 bases. This CDR3 is built from 15 residues. CDR1 SGDLS and CDR2 YYNGEE come from the germline V gene. J gave up 3 bases and V 0 bases, and 5 bases lay outside the gene matches. The CDR3 here is CASSVGQGPHYEQYF. The CDR3 coding sequence is TGTGCCAGCAGCGTAGGACAGGGGCCCCACTACGAGCAGTACTTC.

This chain joins TRBV7-2 and TRBJ2-7, with D unclear. V lost 2 bases and J 3 bases, leaving 8 bases between the germline ends. The CDR3 runs to 13 residues. The germline gives CDR1 SGHTA, CDR2 FQGNSA. The CDR3 loop reads CASSLLGYYEQYF. CDR3 nucleotide sequence: TGTGCCAGCAGCTTACTGGGTTACTACGAGCAGTACTTC. The whole variable domain, remainder taken from reference TRBV7-2 and TRBJ2-7, is GAGVSQSPSNKVTEKGKDVELRCDPISGHTALYWYRQSLGQGLEFLIYFQGNSAPDKSGLPSDRFSAERTGGSVSTLTIQRTQQEDSAVYLCASSLLGYYEQYFGPGTRLTVT.

The genes are TRBV9 and TRBJ2-3, with D possibly TRBD1 on 5 matching bases. Germline V CDR1 and CDR2: SGDLS, YYNGEE. The CDR3 length is 14 residues. V dropped 4 bases and J dropped 2 bases, with 11 bases sitting between them. CDR3 amino acids: CASSLDNPTDTQYF. CDR3 sequence (DNA): TGTGCCAGCAGCTTGGACAACCCCACAGATACGCAGTATTTT.

V gene TRBV27 combines with J gene TRBJ2-7; 8 nucleotides align to TRBD2. Germline CDR1 reads MNHEY; CDR2 reads SMNVEV (reference sequence). The junction had 7 bases not matched to a gene; V was cut back by 5 bases and J by 1 base. CDR3 length: 15 amino acids. CDR3 sequence reads: CASSPPTSASYEQYF. The CDR3 nucleotides are TGTGCCAGCAGTCCCCCGACTAGCGCGTCCTACGAGCAGTACTTC.

The rearrangement links TRBV7-9 to TRBJ2-1; either TRBD1 or TRBD2 may fit D (5 bases each). The CDR3 length is 16 residues. The V gene's germline CDR1 is SEHNR and CDR2 FQNEAQ (reference sequence). Trimming stripped 1 base from V and 0 bases from J, with 10 bases between. CDR3 loop: CASSLVKGSSYNEQFF. The CDR3 nucleotides read TGTGCCAGCAGCTTAGTTAAGGGGAGCTCCTACAATGAGCAGTTCTTC.

Only one count was recorded for this clone. The chain has TRBV13 and TRBJ2-4; D possibly corresponds to TRBD2 (7 bases). Germline assignment: CDR1 PRHDT and CDR2 FYEKMQ (reference sequence). This CDR3 region has 13 residues. Trimming stripped 3 bases from V and 7 bases from J, with 10 bases between. CDR3 DNA sequence: TGTGCCAGCAGCTTGAGGGGGGGGAACATTCAGTACTTC. Residues: CASSLRGGNIQYF. The whole variable domain, remainder taken from reference TRBV13 and TRBJ2-4, is AAGVIQSPRHLIKEKRETATLKCYPIPRHDTVYWYQQGPGQDPQFLISFYEKMQSDKGSIPDRFSAQQFSDYHSELNMSSLELGDSALYFCASSLRGGNIQYFGAGTRLSVL.

The chain recombines TRBV7-6 with TRBJ2-1, with 12 bases matching TRBD2. Germline V CDR1 and CDR2: SGHVS, FNYEAQ. Trimming at V came to 5 bases and at J to 8 bases, leaving 4 bases not matched to a gene. The length of the CDR3 is 14 residues. CDR3 sequence: CASSPTSGRHEQFF. The CDR3 DNA follows: TGTGCCAGCAGCCCAACTAGCGGGAGGCATGAGCAGTTCTTC.

This chain uses TRBV27 with TRBJ2-7, with D possibly TRBD1 on 6 matching bases. The germline V and J ends were trimmed by 7 bases and 2 bases, with 18 bases remaining between them. Germline V lookup: CDR1 MNHEY, CDR2 SMNVEV (reference sequence). The CDR3 sequence is 15 residues long. The CDR3 region is CASTATGSTTYEQYF. As DNA, the CDR3 is TGTGCCAGCACTGCGACAGGATCGACTACCTACGAGCAGTACTTC.

In this sample, this clone is medium-sized. V and J are TRBV28 and TRBJ2-1; 7 nucleotides align to TRBD2. Germline V gene sequence: CDR1 MDHEN, CDR2 SYDVKM. V shed 4 bases and J 8 bases; nucleotides not matched to a gene: 14. The CDR3 runs 16 residues. For the CDR3, the DNA is TGTGCCAGCAGTTACCGTGGCGGGAGATATACTTATGAGCAGTTCTTC. It encodes CASSYRGGRYTYEQFF. Looking up the rest from reference TRBV28 and TRBJ2-1 gives the full variable domain: DVKVTQSSRYLVKRTGEKVFLECVQDMDHENMFWYRQDPGLGLRLIYFSYDVKMKEKGDIPEGYSVSREKKERFSLILESASTNQTSMYLCASSYRGGRYTYEQFFGPGTRLTVL.

As for this clone: The same CDR3 arises from other DNA sequences in this sample as well. V is TRBV13 and J is TRBJ1-5; the D is unclear. Trimming left V 1 base short and J 1 base short, with 2 bases between. The CDR3 covers 13 residues. Per the germline V gene, CDR1 is PRHDT and CDR2 is FYEKMQ (reference sequence). DNA for the CDR3: TGTGCCAGCAGCTTAGACAGCAATCAGCCCCAGCATTTT. Its translation: CASSLDSNQPQHF.

This clone was counted only a few times. The chain combines TRBV28 with TRBJ1-2; D gene ambiguous. V lost 2 bases and J lost 8, with 6 bases in between. CDR1 and CDR2 from the germline V gene are MDHEN and SYDVKM. The CDR3 spans 11 residues. The CDR3 loop is CASSLRSGYTF. DNA of the CDR3: TGTGCCAGCAGTTTAAGGTCCGGCTACACCTTC.

V usage is TRBV2 and J usage is TRBJ2-5, with 7 bases matching TRBD1. With V trimmed by 7 bases and J by 4 bases, 12 bases remained unmatched. The CDR3 is 15 amino acids. Germline-derived CDR1 and CDR2 are SNHLY and FYNNEI. CDR3 sequence reads: CASTTTRAGGETQYF. DNA of the CDR3: TGTGCCAGCACAACCACCAGGGCAGGGGGAGAGACCCAGTACTTC.

The chain has TRBV2 and TRBJ1-1, with 11 positions matching TRBD1. CDR3 size: 13 residues. Germline trimming cut 4 bases from V and 8 bases from J; bases unmatched to any gene: 3. CDR1 is SNHLY and CDR2 is FYNNEI in the germline V gene. CDR3 sequence: CASSGRDRGEAFF. CDR3 DNA: TGTGCCAGCAGTGGCCGGGACAGGGGGGAAGCTTTCTTT.

The chain is built from TRBV9 and TRBJ2-1; 8 nucleotides line up with TRBD2. Germline assignment: CDR1 SGDLS and CDR2 YYNGEE. This CDR3 has 15 amino acids. Trimming removed 0 bases from V and 8 bases from J; junction bases left unmatched: 7. CDR3 sequence: CASSVDPGTRDEQFF. The CDR3 DNA reads TGTGCCAGCAGCGTAGATCCCGGGACTAGGGATGAGCAGTTCTTC. The whole variable domain, remainder taken from reference TRBV9 and TRBJ2-1, is DSGVTQTPKHLITATGQRVTLRCSPRSGDLSVYWYQQSLDQGLQFLIQYYNGEERAKGNILERFSAQQFPDLHSELNLSSLELGDSALYFCASSVDPGTRDEQFFGPGTRLTVL.

V gene TRBV4-2 combines with J gene TRBJ2-7, with TRBD1 identical over 7 bases. Trimming removed 3 bases from V and 5 bases from J; junction bases left unmatched: 19. Germline V gene lookup returns CDR1 LGHNA and CDR2 YNFKEQ. The CDR3 has 18 amino acids. CDR3 nucleotides: TGTGCCAGCAGCCAGGTTACCATCCGGGACAGCTATTCGAACGAGCAGTACTTC. Translation gives CASSQVTIRDSYSNEQYF.

The gene calls are TRBV4-2 and TRBJ1-6, with D unresolved. The CDR3 covers 16 residues. Trimming removed 6 bases from V and 6 bases from J, with 18 bases in between. CDR1 LGHNA and CDR2 YNFKEQ come from the germline V gene. This chain's CDR3 is CASRLEGTQLNSPLHF. CDR3 DNA: TGTGCCAGCAGACTCGAGGGCACTCAACTTAATTCACCCCTCCACTTT.

This clone was counted once. V and J are TRBV7-9 and TRBJ1-1, with TRBD1 as a possible D gene (5 bases). Trimming removed 2 bases at V and 0 bases at J, with 13 bases between. This CDR3 is 16 amino acids long. Germline CDR1 SEHNR, CDR2 FQNEAQ (reference sequence). The CDR3 loop reads CASSLSAGRMNTEAFF. The CDR3 DNA is TGTGCCAGCAGCTTAAGTGCAGGGCGCATGAACACTGAAGCTTTCTTT.

The count of this clone is one. The chain uses TRBV27 and TRBJ1-2; D is possibly TRBD1 (5 bases). The V gene's germline CDR1 is MNHEY and CDR2 SMNVEV (reference sequence). The germline V and J ends were trimmed by 9 bases and 6 bases, with 17 bases remaining between them. There are 13 residues in the CDR3. The chain's CDR3 is CASRIGAGDGYTF. CDR3 in DNA: TGTGCCAGTCGGATCGGGGCCGGAGATGGCTACACCTTC.

This sequence joins TRBV5-4 and TRBJ1-6, with D hard to call. Trimming left V 4 bases short and J 4 bases short, with 9 bases between. CDR3 length: 14 amino acids. Germline V gene data show CDR1 as SGHNT and CDR2 as YYREEE (reference sequence). The CDR3 loop is CASSEDLYNSPLHF. DNA of the CDR3: TGTGCCAGCAGCGAGGATTTATATAATTCACCCCTCCACTTT.

V gene TRBV19 combines with J gene TRBJ1-1; D is perhaps TRBD1 (6 bases). Germline CDR1 is LNHDA and CDR2 is SQIVND (reference sequence). The ends were cut back, 6 bases at V and 1 base at J, with 12 bases in the middle. This CDR3 spans 14 amino acids. CDR3: CASRSQGGNTEAFF. The CDR3 DNA reads TGTGCCAGTAGGTCACAGGGTGGGAACACTGAAGCTTTCTTT.

This clone came up a few times. This rearrangement joins TRBV25-1 to TRBJ2-1, with unresolved D. The CDR3 contains 15 residues. CDR1 and CDR2 (germline): MGHDK, SYGVNS. Trimming pared 2 bases from V and 3 bases from J, leaving 11 bases between. CDR3 region: CASSEGDSFYNEQFF. DNA for the CDR3: TGTGCCAGCAGTGAAGGCGACTCGTTCTACAATGAGCAGTTCTTC. The full variable domain, with the rest looked up from reference TRBV25-1 and TRBJ2-1, is EADIYQTPRYLVIGTGKKITLECSQTMGHDKMYWYQQDPGMELHLIHYSYGVNSTEKGDLSSESTVSRIRTEHFPLTLESARPSHTSQYLCASSEGDSFYNEQFFGPGTRLTVL.

The genes are TRBV10-3 and TRBJ2-3, with 10 positions matching TRBD1. Germline V gene lookup returns CDR1 ENHRY and CDR2 SYGVKD. The junction had 8 bases not matched to a gene; V was cut back by 6 bases and J by 2 bases. The CDR3 is 16 residues long. The CDR3 DNA sequence: TGTGCCATCAGGGTAGGGACAGGGGTGACCACAGATACGCAGTATTTT. This sequence encodes CAIRVGTGVTTDTQYF.

The rearrangement links TRBV5-1 to TRBJ1-1; no definite D call. V lost 0 bases, J lost 3 bases, and 9 bases lay in between. The CDR3 is made up of 14 amino acids. CDR1 and CDR2 (germline): SGHRS, YFSETQ. CDR3 sequence reads: CASSLEGGDTEAFF. The CDR3 DNA reads as TGCGCCAGCAGCTTGGAAGGAGGAGACACTGAAGCTTTCTTT.

This chain links TRBV18 with TRBJ2-2, with TRBD1 matching over 7 bases. Looked up from germline, CDR1 is KGHSH and CDR2 is LQKENI. J was trimmed by 0 bases and V by 6 bases; bases with no gene match: 7. This CDR3 has 16 amino acids. CDR3 region: CASSRQGASNTGELFF. The CDR3 nucleotides are TGTGCCAGCTCCCGACAGGGTGCCTCGAACACCGGGGAGCTGTTTTTT.

This rearrangement joins TRBV4-3 to TRBJ2-1; D remains unclear. The V gene's germline CDR1 is LGHNA and CDR2 YSLEER. The CDR3 consists of 15 residues. Trimming shortened V by 2 bases and J by 4 bases, and 12 bases separated the two germline ends. CDR3 sequence (DNA): TGCGCCAGCAGCCAACACGGAAACGCTTACAATGAGCAGTTCTTC. Its translation is CASSQHGNAYNEQFF.

The J gene is TRBJ1-1, the V gene TRBV7-9; possible D gene TRBD1, 6 bases. Trimming took off 5 bases at V and 4 bases at J, with 17 bases between the two ends. The CDR3 has 15 amino acids. CDR1 is SEHNR, CDR2 FQNEAQ, per germline (reference sequence). CDR3 DNA sequence: TGTGCCAGCAGCGGATGGACAAAGGGGGGCACTGAAGCTTTCTTT. Amino acid sequence: CASSGWTKGGTEAFF.